What follows are 27 T cell receptor beta chains derived from one specimen sequenced in a study of T-cell memory formation after mild COVID-19. TCRdb re-called the 5' RACE reads with MiXCR, one entry per CDR3 protein. The sample lists about 620,000 distinct CDR3 sequences, about a sixth occurring once. Input material: PBMCs or a T cell subset sorted from them (not recorded which). The origin of the receptors is an adult woman who had mild COVID-19 (a few samples of this study predate the infection). Cell type and time point are not known.

The J gene is TRBJ1-1, the V gene TRBV12-3 or TRBV12-4; maybe TRBD1 (6 bases). This CDR3 region has 16 residues. The ends were cut back, 4 bases at V and 0 bases at J, with 15 bases in the middle. CDR3 amino acids: CASSYRAGVLNTEAFF. CDR3 in DNA: TGTGCCAGCAGTTATAGGGCAGGGGTGTTGAACACTGAAGCTTTCTTT.

V and J are TRBV20-1 and TRBJ2-1, with D perhaps matching TRBD2 (8 bases). This CDR3 is built from 15 residues. Per the germline V gene, CDR1 is DFQATT and CDR2 is SNEGSKA (reference sequence). V lost 3 bases to trimming and J lost 9 bases, with 21 bases between them. This CDR3 reads CSARAGTVAGPEQFF. CDR3 DNA: TGCAGTGCTAGGGCTGGGACAGTAGCGGGACCTGAGCAGTTCTTC.

The genes are TRBV11-2 and TRBJ2-1; 7 bases align to TRBD1. The germline gives CDR1 SGHAT, CDR2 FQNNGV. This CDR3 region has 15 residues. V was clipped by 3 bases and J by 5 bases; unmatched bases: 7. The CDR3 loop reads CASSFEQGNNNEQFF. Here the CDR3 DNA reads TGTGCCAGCAGCTTCGAACAGGGGAACAACAATGAGCAGTTCTTC.

The chain has TRBV7-2 and TRBJ1-1; no firm D call. Germline assignment: CDR1 SGHTA and CDR2 FQGNSA. CDR3 length equals 13 residues. V lost 1 base, J lost 7 bases, and 10 bases lay in between. CDR3 DNA: TGTGCCAGCAGCTTAGTACTCGGCGTTGAAGCTTTCTTT. Translated, it gives CASSLVLGVEAFF.

V is TRBV27 and J is TRBJ2-3; D not certain. V was pared by 4 bases and J by 4 bases, with 18 bases between. The germline V gene has CDR1 MNHEY and CDR2 SMNVEV (reference sequence). The CDR3 length is 16 residues. CDR3 nucleotides: TGTGCCAGCAGTTCCCCCTGGGGAACGGGCCCAGATACGCAGTATTTT. This encodes CASSSPWGTGPDTQYF.

The V gene is TRBV20-1, the J gene TRBJ2-2; 10 nucleotides line up with TRBD1. The length of the CDR3 is 14 residues. V lost 6 bases, J lost 5 bases, and 6 bases stayed unmatched. The germline CDR1 and CDR2 sequences are DFQATT and SNEGSKA (reference sequence). The CDR3 here is CSAQRGQGTGELFF. The CDR3 nucleotides read TGCAGTGCGCAGCGGGGACAGGGGACCGGGGAGCTGTTTTTT.

This clonotype was seen more than once but under ten times. This rearrangement joins TRBV11-3 to TRBJ2-6; D gene uncertain. CDR1 and CDR2 (germline): SGHNT, YENEEA. Trimming shortened V by 5 bases and J by 0 bases, and 20 bases separated the two germline ends. The CDR3 length is 19 residues. The CDR3: CASSRSLMGRDSGANVLTF. CDR3 DNA: TGTGCCAGCAGCCGCTCTCTCATGGGCCGAGACTCTGGGGCCAACGTCCTGACTTTC.

The chain carries TRBV2 and TRBJ2-7; D is perhaps TRBD2 (6 bases). CDR1 and CDR2 (germline): SNHLY, FYNNEI. V was clipped by 4 bases and J by 0 bases, with 10 bases between them. This CDR3 contains 14 residues. CDR3 nucleotides: TGTGCCAGCAGTGGGGCTAGCGTCTCCTACGAGCAGTACTTC. It yields the protein CASSGASVSYEQYF.

The chain has TRBV6-6 and TRBJ2-5; D possibly uses TRBD1 or TRBD2 (5 bases each). The germline V gene has CDR1 MNHNY and CDR2 SVGAGI (reference sequence). Trimming removed 7 bases at V and 5 bases at J, with 14 bases between. The CDR3 spans 13 residues. DNA of the CDR3: TGTGCCAGCAATCCGGGACCCACGGAGACCCAGTACTTC. Amino acids: CASNPGPTETQYF.

This clonotype was observed a handful of times. V and J are TRBV4-1 and TRBJ1-1; D perhaps matches TRBD1 (6 bases). This CDR3 spans 18 amino acids. Per germline, CDR1 MGHRA and CDR2 YSYEKL. Trimming cost V 2 bases and J 0 bases, with 19 bases left between them. CDR3 sequence: CASSQIEGGQAMNTEAFF. The CDR3 DNA is TGCGCCAGCAGCCAAATAGAAGGGGGGCAAGCTATGAACACTGAAGCTTTCTTT.

The chain joins TRBV3-1 to TRBJ2-7; 10 bases align to TRBD2. Germline-derived CDR1 and CDR2 are LGHDT and YNNKEL (reference sequence). This CDR3 is 16 amino acids long. With 1 base clipped from V and 4 bases from J, the junction kept 7 bases outside the gene matches. CDR3 in amino acids: CASSQGPSGGPYEQYF. In DNA form, the CDR3 reads TGTGCCAGCAGCCAAGGACCTAGCGGGGGACCTTACGAGCAGTACTTC.

This clonotype has a handful of counts. J is TRBJ2-2 and V is TRBV7-6, with D unclear. The CDR3 runs to 16 residues. V was shortened by 2 bases and J by 4 bases, with 14 bases between the two germline ends. Germline V gene sequence: CDR1 SGHVS, CDR2 FNYEAQ. In nucleotides, the CDR3 is TGTGCCAGCAGCTTAACTTCTCTGGGTTCCACCGGGGAGCTGTTTTTT. It yields the protein CASSLTSLGSTGELFF.

The chain uses TRBV6-6 and TRBJ2-1, with D uncertain. Trimming removed 10 bases at V and 1 base at J, with 8 bases between. Germline lookup yields CDR1 MNHNY and CDR2 SVGAGI (reference sequence). The length of the CDR3 is 12 residues. CDR3 nucleotides: TGTGCCACCACGGAATCCTACAATGAGCAGTTCTTC. Protein sequence: CATTESYNEQFF.

In its sample, this clonotype was seen a few times. This chain uses TRBV18 with TRBJ1-6, with D hard to call. Germline V CDR1 and CDR2: KGHSH, LQKENI. V shed 2 bases and J shed 8 bases, with 10 bases lying between them. The CDR3 is 14 amino acids. Here the CDR3 DNA reads TGTGCCAGCTCACCATCGGCTAGTCATTCACCCCTCCACTTT. Protein sequence: CASSPSASHSPLHF.

The V and J genes are TRBV19 and TRBJ1-1; D is possibly TRBD1 (6 bases). V gave up 7 bases and J gave up 4 bases, with 16 bases separating them. This CDR3 has 14 residues. Per the germline V gene, CDR1 is LNHDA and CDR2 is SQIVND (reference sequence). DNA of the CDR3: TGTGCCAGTACCCTTGACTGGGGGGCCACTGAAGCTTTCTTT. It is translated as CASTLDWGATEAFF.

The chain links TRBV4-1 to TRBJ1-1; D is uncertain. The CDR3 is 15 residues long. Germline V CDR1 and CDR2: MGHRA, YSYEKL. V lost 0 bases, J lost 4 bases, and 12 bases lay in between. As DNA, the CDR3 is TGCGCCAGCAGCCAAGAAGGGCAGGTCGGCACTGAAGCTTTCTTT. This translates into CASSQEGQVGTEAFF.

Many counts were recorded for this clonotype. This chain joins TRBV25-1 and TRBJ2-5; D is undetermined. The CDR3 has 14 amino acids. Deletions cut 7 bases from V and 5 bases from J, with 17 bases between. From germline, CDR1 is MGHDK and CDR2 SYGVNS. DNA of the CDR3: TGTGCCAGCACCAGTGTCGGGCCTGGGGAGACCCAGTACTTC. Its protein product is CASTSVGPGETQYF.

The sample holds a few counts of this clonotype. This chain uses TRBV23-1 with TRBJ2-3, with 7 positions matching TRBD1. TRBV23-1 is marked as an open reading frame, function uncertain. The junction had 8 bases not matched to a gene; V was cut back by 7 bases and J by 1 base. CDR3 length: 15 residues. In DNA form, the CDR3 reads TGCGCCAGCACCCAGGGGGTCAGGGGCACAGATACGCAGTATTTT. It yields the protein CASTQGVRGTDTQYF.

This chain joins TRBV29-1 and TRBJ1-3, with a possible D match to TRBD1 (5 bases). The CDR3 sequence is 11 residues long. The germline V and J ends were trimmed by 3 bases and 8 bases, with 8 bases remaining between them. Germline lookup yields CDR1 SQVTM and CDR2 ANQGSEA. The DNA of the CDR3 is TGCAGCGTTGAGGTGGGGGACACCATATATTTT. Translated: CSVEVGDTIYF.

The chain has TRBV2 and TRBJ1-3, with 7 bases fitting TRBD1. The CDR3 is 15 amino acids. The germline gives CDR1 SNHLY, CDR2 FYNNEI. After removal of 9 bases from V and 9 bases from J, the junction contained 17 bases not matched to a gene. Here the CDR3 reads CASHFGQAAWGTIYF. In DNA, the CDR3 is TGTGCCAGTCACTTCGGACAGGCGGCTTGGGGCACCATATATTTT.

This clonotype was picked up a small number of times. This chain uses TRBV7-2 with TRBJ2-7; D call uncertain. V lost 3 bases and J lost 5, with 14 bases in between. The CDR3 is 14 residues long. The germline gives CDR1 SGHTA, CDR2 FQGNSA. CDR3: CASSFRSQIHEQYF. For the CDR3, the DNA is TGTGCCAGCAGCTTCCGGTCCCAAATCCACGAGCAGTACTTC.

The rearrangement links TRBV11-3 to TRBJ2-2; unclear D gene. This CDR3 spans 18 amino acids. CDR1 and CDR2 from the germline V gene are SGHNT and YENEEA. V was shortened by 1 base and J by 1 base, with 16 bases between the two germline ends. CDR3 loop: CASSLVGALGENTGELFF. CDR3 nucleotide sequence: TGTGCCAGCAGCTTAGTCGGTGCCCTTGGGGAGAACACCGGGGAGCTGTTTTTT.

The chain carries TRBV11-3 and TRBJ2-1; the match to TRBD2 covers 9 bases. The CDR3 length is 16 residues. With V trimmed by 4 bases and J by 0 bases, 4 bases remained unmatched. Germline V lookup: CDR1 SGHNT, CDR2 YENEEA. The CDR3 region is CASSWLAGSSYNEQFF. CDR3 DNA sequence: TGTGCCAGCAGCTGGCTAGCGGGGAGCTCCTACAATGAGCAGTTCTTC.

This rearrangement joins TRBV7-3 to TRBJ1-2, with D tentatively TRBD1 (6 bases). CDR1 and CDR2 (germline): SGHTA, FQGTGA. The CDR3 covers 13 residues. Trimming cost V 4 bases and J 8 bases, with 14 bases left between them. In DNA form, the CDR3 reads TGTGCCAGCAGCTCTACAGGGTCGAAAGGCTACACCTTC. Protein product: CASSSTGSKGYTF.

V usage is TRBV3-1 and J usage is TRBJ1-3; tentatively, D is TRBD1 (5 bases). CDR3 length equals 14 residues. Germline V CDR1 and CDR2: LGHDT, YNNKEL (reference sequence). Trimming pared 1 base from V and 7 bases from J, leaving 11 bases between. The CDR3 DNA is TGTGCCAGCAGCCAAGGAACAGGTCTCAACACCATATATTTT. It encodes CASSQGTGLNTIYF. The entire variable domain, with the rest obtained from reference TRBV3-1 and TRBJ1-3, is as follows: DTAVSQTPKYLVTQMGNDKSIKCEQNLGHDTMYWYKQDSKKFLKIMFSYNNKELIINETVPNRFSPKSPDKAHLNLHINSLELGDSAVYFCASSQGTGLNTIYFGEGSWLTVV.

The rearrangement links TRBV2 to TRBJ2-5; D may be TRBD1 (6 bases). The length of the CDR3 is 15 residues. From germline, CDR1 is SNHLY and CDR2 FYNNEI. V was pared by 5 bases and J by 6 bases, with 19 bases between. In DNA form, the CDR3 reads TGTGCCAGCAGTCCCCAACCACAGGGTGGAAAGACCCAGTACTTC. It codes for CASSPQPQGGKTQYF.

The chain combines TRBV7-2 with TRBJ1-2; 7 bases are shared with TRBD1. Trimming cost V 2 bases and J 0 bases; bases outside gene matches: 15. Germline V gives CDR1 SGHTA, CDR2 FQGNSA. CDR3 length: 19 residues. This CDR3 reads CASSLSTLGQTDANYGYTF. The CDR3 coding sequence is TGTGCCAGCAGCTTAAGTACTTTGGGACAGACAGACGCTAACTATGGCTACACCTTC.